What follows are 21 T cell receptor beta chains derived from one specimen sequenced in a study of blood T cells in healthy people across ages. Alongside a J-beta primer mix, a sample-barcoded 5' primer served in a second PCR lasting roughly 7 to 11 cycles. TCRdb re-analysed the 5' RACE reads in MiXCR, keeping a single row per CDR3 protein. In the table there are 650,000 to 950,000 distinct CDR3 sequences, around two fifths of which are singletons. The material sequenced was blood. The receptors stem from a man aged 55-75 years in good health.

The V and J genes are TRBV5-5 and TRBJ1-5; 7 positions agree with TRBD1. The germline V gene encodes CDR1 SGHKS and CDR2 YYEKEE (reference sequence). V was clipped by 1 base and J by 7 bases; unmatched bases: 8. The CDR3 has 15 amino acids. The CDR3 protein is CASSLWQGVGQPQHF. CDR3 sequence (DNA): TGTGCCAGCAGCTTGTGGCAGGGGGTCGGGCAGCCCCAGCATTTT.

In this sample, this clonotype turned up a few times. V usage is TRBV12-3 or TRBV12-4 and J usage is TRBJ2-1, with D possibly being TRBD2 (6 bases). The CDR3 is made up of 15 amino acids. Trimming removed 6 bases from V and 7 bases from J, with 19 bases in between. CDR3 sequence: CASSTTGLPENEQFF. CDR3 sequence (DNA): TGTGCCAGCAGCACAACGGGACTTCCAGAGAATGAGCAGTTCTTC.

In this sample, this clonotype turned up a few times. V and J are TRBV20-1 and TRBJ2-1; tentative D call: TRBD2 (6 bases). Germline V CDR1 and CDR2: DFQATT, SNEGSKA (reference sequence). Deletions cut 0 bases from V and 6 bases from J, with 18 bases between. The CDR3 extends over 16 amino acids. In DNA form, the CDR3 reads TGCAGTGCTAGAGATTACACGGGACTCGACCGCAATGAGCAGTTCTTC. Its protein product is CSARDYTGLDRNEQFF.

Of note for this clonotype: This may stem from a read error, because a much larger clone lies one nucleotide away. The chain uses TRBV9 and TRBJ2-3; tentative D call: TRBD1 (5 bases). This CDR3 contains 14 residues. Germline V lookup: CDR1 SGDLS, CDR2 YYNGEE. DNA of the CDR3: TGTGCCGGCAGCTCGCAGGGATACACAGATACGCAGTATTTT. Translated, it gives CAGSSQGYTDTQYF.

This chain joins TRBV27 and TRBJ2-7; TRBD2 agrees at 8 bases. Trimming at V came to 4 bases and at J to 3 bases, leaving 8 bases not matched to a gene. This CDR3 has 15 residues. Per the germline V gene, CDR1 is MNHEY and CDR2 is SMNVEV (reference sequence). The chain's CDR3 is CASSSLGSGVYEQYF. In nucleotides, the CDR3 is TGTGCCAGCAGTTCCCTAGGTAGCGGGGTCTACGAGCAGTACTTC.

The chain links TRBV9 to TRBJ2-2, with 7 bases aligning to TRBD2. CDR3 size: 20 residues. Germline assignment: CDR1 SGDLS and CDR2 YYNGEE. Trimming cost V 4 bases and J 0 bases; bases outside gene matches: 18. This chain's CDR3 is CASSRTSSPLSGANTGELFF. CDR3 DNA sequence: TGTGCCAGCAGCAGAACATCCAGCCCTTTAAGCGGGGCGAACACCGGGGAGCTGTTTTTT.

The chain carries TRBV29-1 and TRBJ2-7, with D perhaps TRBD1 (6 bases). The V end was cut by 6 bases, the J end by 5 bases, with 20 bases between. Per the germline V gene, CDR1 is SQVTM and CDR2 is ANQGSEA. This CDR3 is built from 14 residues. The DNA of the CDR3 is TGCAGCGTCCGGGTTAACTTGGGGGCCGACGAGCAGTACTTC. Translated, it gives CSVRVNLGADEQYF.

About this clonotype: A read error is possible here, since a much larger clone lies one base away. The CDR3 sequence: CASSPGTGFYTGEPFF. Here the CDR3 DNA reads TGTGCCAGCAGCCCTGGGACAGGGTTTTACACCGGGGAGCCGTTTTTT. The rearrangement joins TRBV7-9 to TRBJ2-2; 9 bases match TRBD1. CDR3 size: 16 residues. Germline CDR1 SEHNR, CDR2 FQNEAQ (reference sequence).

This chain joins TRBV6-2 or TRBV6-3 and TRBJ2-3; 7 positions agree with TRBD2. V shed 2 bases, J shed 1 base, and the junction held 3 bases outside the gene matches. Per germline, CDR1 MNHEY and CDR2 SVGEGT. There are 15 residues in the CDR3. This chain's CDR3 is CASSYALAGTDTQYF. For the CDR3, the DNA is TGTGCCAGCAGTTACGCTCTAGCGGGCACAGATACGCAGTATTTT.

This rearrangement joins TRBV6-1 to TRBJ1-5; D is perhaps TRBD1 (5 bases). The V end lost 8 bases, the J end lost 7 bases, and 18 bases lay between the germline ends. Germline V CDR1 and CDR2: MNHNS, SASEGT. The CDR3 loop spans 14 amino acids. CDR3 DNA sequence: TGTGCCAGCCAACTGGGCCAGGGTGGCCAGCCCCAGCATTTT. This sequence encodes CASQLGQGGQPQHF.

This clonotype was seen more than once but under ten times. V gene TRBV7-2 combines with J gene TRBJ2-7; D remains unclear. V was pared by 8 bases and J by 0 bases, with 20 bases between. The CDR3 spans 16 residues. Looked up from germline, CDR1 is SGHTA and CDR2 is FQGNSA. The CDR3, as DNA: TGTGCCAGCGCGTCCTCAGGACCGAGGAGCTCCTACGAGCAGTACTTC. Its protein is CASASSGPRSSYEQYF.

Notes on this clonotype: A read error is possible here, since a much larger clone lies one base away. V gene TRBV12-3 or TRBV12-4 combines with J gene TRBJ2-5; 8 bases agree with TRBD1. The DNA end favors TRBJ2-7, so the J call may be wrong. This CDR3 spans 12 amino acids. CDR3 in amino acids: CANSPGTGEQYF. Here the CDR3 DNA reads TGTGCCAACAGTCCGGGGACAGGCGAGCAGTACTTC.

The CDR3 loop is CASSQEPRGGYTDTQYF. The CDR3 DNA is TGCGCCAGCAGCCAGGAACCCCGGGGGGGATACACAGATACGCAGTATTTT. V gene TRBV4-1 combines with J gene TRBJ2-3; 8 nucleotides match TRBD2. The ends lost 3 bases at V and 2 bases at J; junction bases unmatched: 10. This CDR3 contains 17 residues. CDR1 and CDR2 from the germline V gene are MGHRA and YSYEKL.

This rearrangement joins TRBV6-1 to TRBJ2-6; maybe TRBD2 (6 bases). Deletions cut 3 bases from V and 4 bases from J, with 19 bases between. CDR1 MNHNS and CDR2 SASEGT come from the germline V gene. CDR3 length: 18 amino acids. CDR3 loop: CASSELGNGRPGANVLTF. The CDR3 DNA follows: TGTGCCAGCAGTGAGTTGGGGAACGGGAGACCCGGGGCCAACGTCCTGACTTTC.

In nucleotides, the CDR3 is TGCAGCGTGAAACAGGGGATCACTGAAGCTTTCTTT. This gives the protein CSVKQGITEAFF. This chain uses TRBV29-1 with TRBJ1-1; TRBD1 aligns across 7 bases. The CDR3 covers 12 residues. Germline trimming cut 6 bases from V and 4 bases from J; bases unmatched to any gene: 5. Germline V gene sequence: CDR1 SQVTM, CDR2 ANQGSEA.

The CDR3 here is CASSSRDISYNEQYF. The CDR3 DNA follows: TGTGCCAGCAGTTCCCGGGACATTTCCTACAATGAGCAGTACTTC. The V and J genes are TRBV7-9 and TRBJ2-1; the D gene is possibly TRBD1 (6 bases). Near its end, the DNA agrees better with TRBJ2-7, so the J call may be wrong. The CDR3 runs to 15 residues. Germline V gives CDR1 SEHNR, CDR2 FQNEAQ (reference sequence).

This clonotype was picked up many times. The rearrangement links TRBV12-3 or TRBV12-4 to TRBJ1-6; D is unclear. Trimming took off 2 bases at V and 5 bases at J, with 7 bases between the two ends. CDR3 length: 14 amino acids. The CDR3 DNA is TGTGCCAGCAGTTTAATGAGGGATAATTCACCCCTCCACTTT. This encodes CASSLMRDNSPLHF.

The chain employs TRBV20-1 and TRBJ2-7; no firm D call. Germline V CDR1 and CDR2: DFQATT, SNEGSKA (reference sequence). The ends were cut back, 0 bases at V and 3 bases at J, with 6 bases in the middle. The CDR3 extends over 12 amino acids. The CDR3 protein is CSARDEDYEQYF. The CDR3 DNA reads as TGCAGTGCTAGAGATGAAGACTACGAGCAGTACTTC.

The chain uses TRBV5-1 and TRBJ2-1; D possibly uses TRBD1 or TRBD2 (6 bases each). This CDR3 has 12 residues. V lost 4 bases, J lost 12 bases, and 14 bases lay in between. Germline assignment: CDR1 SGHRS and CDR2 YFSETQ. The CDR3 protein is CASSPRGDGQFF. In DNA, the CDR3 is TGCGCCAGCAGCCCAAGGGGGGATGGGCAGTTCTTC. Combining the CDR3 with reference TRBV5-1 and TRBJ2-1 gives the whole variable domain KAGVTQTPRYLIKTRGQQVTLSCSPISGHRSVSWYQQTPGQGLQFLFEYFSETQRNKGNFPGRFSGRQFSNSRSEMNVSTLELGDSALYLCASSPRGDGQFFGPGTRLTVL.

This clonotype is a singleton in its sample. A much larger clone is a single base away; this may be a read error. This rearrangement joins TRBV25-1 to TRBJ1-1, with D tentatively TRBD1 (6 bases). CDR3 size: 15 residues. V lost 4 bases and J 4 bases, leaving 16 bases between the germline ends. Germline V gene lookup returns CDR1 MGHDK and CDR2 SYGVNS. CDR3 DNA sequence: TGTGCCAGCAGTGGGGGGGGGGCGTGGGCCACTGAAGCTTTCTTT. This encodes CASSGGGAWATEAFF.

This clonotype was detected a few times. The CDR3 loop reads CASSLVGFEAFF. In nucleotides, the CDR3 is TGTGCCAGCAGTTTAGTGGGATTTGAAGCTTTCTTT. The rearrangement uses TRBV12-3 or TRBV12-4 and TRBJ1-1; D uncertain. The V gene lost 1 base and the J gene lost 7 bases, with 7 bases spanning the gap. The CDR3 has 12 residues.